This T cell receptor beta chain emerged from a study of blood T cells in healthy people across ages. This clonotype was observed at least ten times. The authors ran a second PCR of 7 to 11 cycles using a sample-barcoded 5' primer and a J-beta primer mix. Every cDNA was tagged by a template-switch adaptor with 12 random nucleotides. A single record per CDR3 protein comes from TCRdb applying MiXCR to the 5' RACE reads. The table shows fewer than 900,000 distinct CDR3 sequences, with under 40% occurring only once. Germline assignment: CDR1 DFQATT and CDR2 SNEGSKA (reference sequence). Trimming left V 6 bases short and J 4 bases short, with 7 bases between. This CDR3 is 11 amino acids long.

The receptor comes from a man aged 18 to 30 in good health. This rearrangement joins TRBV20-1 to TRBJ2-1; D gene ambiguous. The sample was blood. CDR3 DNA: TGCAGTGCGGCAGGATACAATGAGCAGTTCTTC. Its protein product is CSAAGYNEQFF.